This passage covers 14 T cell receptor beta chains from one sample sequenced in a study of human T cells and chemical hapten exposure. Each CDR3 protein is one row after TCRdb ran MiXCR on the RACE reads. Found here are more than 250,000 distinct CDR3 sequences, around 7.7% of them singletons; the top ten hold 1.2%. Time point here: pre-sensitization, week 0. Sample treatment: therapeutic diphenylcyclopropenone sensitization with weekly scalp DPC. The starting material was whole blood, obtained in connection with sensitization to the hapten diphenylcyclopropenone (DPC). The receptors come from a young man with alopecia areata. Some clones in this sample may be carry-over from other donors' samples.

This clonotype was detected a few times. V gene TRBV20-1 combines with J gene TRBJ2-1; 8 bases align to TRBD1. Germline V gives CDR1 DFQATT, CDR2 SNEGSKA (reference sequence). The CDR3 has 12 residues. CDR3 loop: CTVGQGENEQFF. The CDR3 DNA reads TGCACTGTCGGACAGGGCGAAAATGAGCAGTTCTTC.

This clonotype was detected a few times. The V call is TRBV6-6, the J call TRBJ2-5; unclear D gene. V gave up 7 bases and J gave up 7 bases, with 13 bases separating them. CDR3 length equals 12 residues. Germline V gives CDR1 MNHNY, CDR2 SVGAGI (reference sequence). The chain's CDR3 is CASMVELGTQYF. CDR3 DNA sequence: TGTGCCAGCATGGTTGAGTTAGGGACCCAGTACTTC.

Only a few counts were recorded for this clonotype. The V call is TRBV7-9, the J call TRBJ2-7, with a possible D match to TRBD1 (5 bases). CDR3 size: 16 residues. Germline V gene lookup returns CDR1 SEHNR and CDR2 FQNEAQ (reference sequence). The V end lost 1 base, the J end lost 2 bases, and 15 bases lay between the germline ends. CDR3 amino acids: CASSLGSIRAPYEQYV. CDR3 nucleotides: TGTGCCAGCAGCTTAGGTTCGATCAGGGCACCCTACGAGCAGTACGTC.

The V and J genes are TRBV5-1 and TRBJ1-6; 8 bases agree with TRBD1. Unmatched junction bases numbered 7, after V lost 4 bases and J lost 7 bases. The CDR3 extends over 15 amino acids. Germline V CDR1 and CDR2: SGHRS, YFSETQ. CDR3 DNA: TGCGCCAGCAGCAGGTCGACAGGGGAGAATTCACCCCTCCACTTT. Protein sequence: CASSRSTGENSPLHF.

This rearrangement joins TRBV11-1 to TRBJ1-6; 7 bases fit TRBD1. The ends lost 4 bases at V and 10 bases at J; junction bases unmatched: 7. CDR1 SGHAT and CDR2 FQDESV come from the germline V gene (reference sequence). The CDR3 has 14 residues. CDR3 sequence (DNA): TGTGCCAGCAGCTCGATAAACAGGGGATCACCCCTCCACTTT. This codes for CASSSINRGSPLHF.

This chain connects TRBV5-1 to TRBJ1-4; 8 nucleotides line up with TRBD1. With V trimmed by 2 bases and J by 5 bases, 2 bases remained unmatched. CDR1 and CDR2 from the germline V gene are SGHRS and YFSETQ. The CDR3 extends over 14 amino acids. The CDR3 bases are TGCGCCAGCAGCTTCGGACAGGGAAATGAAAAACTGTTTTTT. Translated, it gives CASSFGQGNEKLFF.

In its sample, this clonotype was seen a few times. Written as DNA, the CDR3 is TGTGCCAGCTCACCTAAGGGAGGTAGAAGTCATAGCTCCTACAATGAGCAGTTCTTC. Translating gives CASSPKGGRSHSSYNEQFF. This chain connects TRBV18 to TRBJ2-1; tentative D call: TRBD2 (6 bases). Deletions cut 3 bases from V and 0 bases from J, with 21 bases between. The CDR3 length is 19 residues. Germline-derived CDR1 and CDR2 are KGHSH and LQKENI.

The CDR3 is CSAETSGGYTGELFF. CDR3 nucleotides: TGCAGTGCTGAGACTAGCGGGGGATACACCGGGGAGCTGTTTTTT. The rearrangement uses TRBV20-1 and TRBJ2-2; TRBD2 matches 12 bases. CDR1 is DFQATT, CDR2 SNEGSKA, per germline (reference sequence). This CDR3 is 15 amino acids long. Trimming cost V 5 bases and J 3 bases; bases outside gene matches: 4.

This clonotype came up a few times. The J gene is TRBJ2-1, the V gene TRBV12-3 or TRBV12-4, with D maybe TRBD2 (6 bases). V was clipped by 8 bases and J by 0 bases, with 14 bases between them. CDR3 length: 15 amino acids. This CDR3 is CASLGGPSSYNEQFF. CDR3 in DNA: TGTGCCAGCCTGGGAGGTCCGAGCTCCTACAATGAGCAGTTCTTC.

In its sample, this clonotype was seen a few times. The genes are TRBV3-1 and TRBJ2-2; possible D gene TRBD2, 5 bases. The CDR3 spans 15 residues. Trimming shortened V by 1 base and J by 1 base, and 7 bases separated the two germline ends. Germline CDR1 and CDR2: LGHDT and YNNKEL (reference sequence). The CDR3 DNA is TGTGCCAGCAGCCAAGCGGACTTGAACACCGGGGAGCTGTTTTTT. This codes for CASSQADLNTGELFF.

This clonotype was seen at least ten times. V is TRBV5-1 and J is TRBJ2-3; the D is unclear. The CDR3 spans 14 residues. Germline V CDR1 and CDR2: SGHRS, YFSETQ. Trimming took 2 bases from V and 2 from J, leaving 9 bases between them. This chain's CDR3 is CASSFDSPTDTQYF. DNA for the CDR3: TGCGCCAGCAGCTTCGACTCACCCACAGATACGCAGTATTTT.

This rearrangement joins TRBV6-5 to TRBJ2-5, with 9 bases matching TRBD1. The CDR3 is 15 amino acids. Germline V gene sequence: CDR1 MNHEY, CDR2 SVGAGI. V lost 4 bases to trimming and J lost 2 bases; unmatched junction nucleotides: 5. The CDR3: CASSSGQGRQETQYF. In nucleotides, the CDR3 is TGTGCCAGCAGTTCCGGACAGGGGAGGCAAGAGACCCAGTACTTC.

This rearrangement joins TRBV27 to TRBJ1-5; D call uncertain. This CDR3 is 14 amino acids long. The ends were cut back, 6 bases at V and 1 base at J, with 10 bases in the middle. The germline V gene has CDR1 MNHEY and CDR2 SMNVEV (reference sequence). The DNA for the CDR3 is TGTGCCAGCAGCCCCTCAGGAAGCAATCAGCCCCAGCATTTT. This codes for CASSPSGSNQPQHF.

The J gene is TRBJ2-1, the V gene TRBV7-2; 11 positions match TRBD2. Germline trimming cut 2 bases from V and 5 bases from J; bases unmatched to any gene: 2. The CDR3 is 15 residues long. CDR1 and CDR2 (germline): SGHTA, FQGNSA. CDR3 bases: TGTGCCAGCAGCTTAAGACTAGCGGGGAACAATGAGCAGTTCTTC. It codes for CASSLRLAGNNEQFF.